This T cell receptor beta chain was documented in a study of response to subunit inactivated influenza vaccine listed by TCRdb under 2018. With respect to the entire study: To follow how T cells responded to a trivalent subunit inactivated influenza vaccine, the researchers relied on deep quantitative profiling of the T cell receptor repertoire.

Results and caveats for the whole study, not just this receptor: The authors suggested that each seasonal influenza vaccination may recruit only a limited number of new T cells.

To prepare the library, RT-PCR was applied. Sequencing relied on an Illumina HiSeq 2500. TCRdb reanalyzed the raw reads on its own, using fastp at Q25 for trimming and MiXCR for clone calling, and kept in-frame beta chains. Merged by CDR3 protein, the rows form single entries marked with the most common genes and DNA. Recorded for this sample are about 780,000 distinct CDR3 sequences; approximately 18% of them occurred a single time. The biggest ten clones account for 11% of the sample. Points on this clonotype: The antigen it recognizes is unknown. Base qualities are not at hand, and no much larger clone is one base apart.

Deletion took 1 base off V and 11 bases off J, with a span of 10 bases between the germline ends. The CDR3 covers 12 residues, taking in both the cysteine and the phenylalanine. Here the CDR3 DNA is all that survives: 36 bases in frame from base 1. As encoded in the germline V gene, CDR1 is SGHAT while CDR2 is FQNNGV. The chain is made from TRBV11-2 and TRBJ2-3; the D gene is unclear. Here the sequenced sample was PBMCs from blood, taken around 5 days after vaccination. The TCR sequence derives from a man aged 50 to 59 who received an inactivated influenza vaccine. Donor details come from another sample of the same person, matched by shared clones. The bases are TGTGCCAGCAGCTTAGGGCCCAGAGGGCAGTATTTT. The encoded protein is CASSLGPRGQYF.